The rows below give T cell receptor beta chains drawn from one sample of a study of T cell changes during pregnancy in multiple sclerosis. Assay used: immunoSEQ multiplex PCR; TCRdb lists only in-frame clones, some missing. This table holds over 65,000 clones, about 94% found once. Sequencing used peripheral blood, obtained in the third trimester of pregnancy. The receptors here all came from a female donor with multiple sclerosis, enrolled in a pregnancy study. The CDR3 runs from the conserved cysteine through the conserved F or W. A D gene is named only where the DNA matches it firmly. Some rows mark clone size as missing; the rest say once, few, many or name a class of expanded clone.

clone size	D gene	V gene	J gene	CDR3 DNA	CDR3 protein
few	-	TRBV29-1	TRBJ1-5	TGCAGCGTTCACCAGGGGAGCAATCAGCCCCAGCATTTT	CSVHQGSNQPQHF
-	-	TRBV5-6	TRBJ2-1	TGTGCCAGCAGCCTAAGGGGGGGACATACCGATGAGCAGTTCTTC	CASSLRGGHTDEQFF
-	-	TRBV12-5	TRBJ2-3	TGTGCTAGTGGTTTGGCCCTTCAGGCAGGTAGCACAGATACGCAGTATTTT	CASGLALQAGSTDTQYF
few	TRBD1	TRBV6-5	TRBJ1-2	TGTGCCAGCAGACAGGGGGGGGGCTATGGCTACACCTTC	CASRQGGGYGYTF
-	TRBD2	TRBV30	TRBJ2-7	TGTGCCTGGAGTGGGTCTAGCGGGGGCTCCTACGAGCAGTACTTC	CAWSGSSGGSYEQYF
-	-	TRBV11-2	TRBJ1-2	TGTGCCAGCAGCCCGGGACTGACCTATGGCTACACCTTC	CASSPGLTYGYTF
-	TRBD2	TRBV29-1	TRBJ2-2	TGCAGCGGGCGACTAGCGAGCACCGGGGAGCTGTTTTTT	CSGRLASTGELFF
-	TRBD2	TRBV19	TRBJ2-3	TGTGCCAGTAGCCTCCTAGCGGGGGGACCAGATACGCAGTATTTT	CASSLLAGGPDTQYF
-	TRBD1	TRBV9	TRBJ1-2	TGTGCCAGCAGCCCAGGGGGTTTCTCGTATGGCTACACCTTC	CASSPGGFSYGYTF
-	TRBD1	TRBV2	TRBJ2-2	TGTGCCAGCAGTGGACAGGGTGGCGGGGAGCTGTTTTTT	CASSGQGGGELFF
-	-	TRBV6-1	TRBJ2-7	TGTGCCAGCAGTGGCCTCCTTTCAGGGGGGGAGCAGTACTTC	CASSGLLSGGEQYF
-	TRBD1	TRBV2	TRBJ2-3	TGTGCCAGCTTCGGACAGGGACCCACCAGCACAGATACGCAGTATTTT	CASFGQGPTSTDTQYF
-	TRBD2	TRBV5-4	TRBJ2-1	TGTGCCAGCAGCCCGTTGAGCGGGGGGGCCTCCTACAATGAGCAGTTCTTC	CASSPLSGGASYNEQFF
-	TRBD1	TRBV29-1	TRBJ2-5	TGCAGCGTTACCCGGGACAGGGGTCGAGAGACCCAGTACTTC	CSVTRDRGRETQYF
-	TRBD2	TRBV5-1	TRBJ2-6	TGCGCCAGCAGCTTCACCCGGGGGGGTGACTCTGGGGCCAACGTCCTGACTTTC	CASSFTRGGDSGANVLTF
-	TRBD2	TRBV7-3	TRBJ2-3	TGTGCCAGCAGTTCTGGCAGCTTTGGCACAAAGCGGGGGGGCCATTGGACAGATACGCAGTATTTT	CASSSGSFGTKRGGHWTDTQYF
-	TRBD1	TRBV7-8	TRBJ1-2	TGTGCCAGCAGCCCCCGCGGTGGGACAGCTAACTATGGCTACACCTTC	CASSPRGGTANYGYTF
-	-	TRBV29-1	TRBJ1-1	TGCAGCGTAGCTACAGTAGAAAGCTTCACTGAAGCTTTCTTT	CSVATVESFTEAFF
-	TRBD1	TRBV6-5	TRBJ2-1	TGTGCCAGCAGTTACGGGGGGACAGGGGGTTTCGATGAGCAGTTCTTC	CASSYGGTGGFDEQFF
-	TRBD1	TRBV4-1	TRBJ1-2	TGCGCCAGCAGCCAAGGGAGACAGGGGACCCCCTATGGCTACACCTTC	CASSQGRQGTPYGYTF
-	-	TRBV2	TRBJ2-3	TGTGCCAGCAGCGTAGATACGCAGTATTTT	CASSVDTQYF
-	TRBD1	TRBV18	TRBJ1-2	TGTGCCAGCTCACCCTTAACCGGGACAGAATATGGCTACACCTTC	CASSPLTGTEYGYTF
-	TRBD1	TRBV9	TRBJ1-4	TGTGCCAGCAGCGTAGGTTGGGGGACAGGGGCTAATGAAAAACTGTTTTTT	CASSVGWGTGANEKLFF
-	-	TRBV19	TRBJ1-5	TGTGCCACCCCGGTGCGGCCGCCCCAGCATTTT	CATPVRPPQHF
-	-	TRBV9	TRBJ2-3	TGTGCCAGCAGCGCCCGATCAGGGGCCACAGATACGCAGTATTTT	CASSARSGATDTQYF
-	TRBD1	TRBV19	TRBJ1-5	TGTGCCAGTAGTGCCCGAGACAGGGGACTTCAGCCCCAGCATTTT	CASSARDRGLQPQHF
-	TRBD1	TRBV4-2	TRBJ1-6	TGTGCCAGCAGCCCAGAAGTACAGGGGGGCTATAATTCACCCCTCCACTTT	CASSPEVQGGYNSPLHF
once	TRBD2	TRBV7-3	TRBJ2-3	TGTGCCAGCAGCTTGCGGGGGACTAGCGGGGGGGCGGTGAATACGCAGTATTTT	CASSLRGTSGGAVNTQYF
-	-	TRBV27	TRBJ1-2	TGTGCCAGCAGCTATTTGGGAGGGGGGAAGGTCTATGGCTACACCTTC	CASSYLGGGKVYGYTF
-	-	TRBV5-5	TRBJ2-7	TGTGCCAGCAGCTTGGTGGGGCAGGGCTCCTACGAGCAGTACTTC	CASSLVGQGSYEQYF
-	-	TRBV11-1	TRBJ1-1	TGTGCCAGCAGCTTAGTGTGGGCCAACACTGAAGCTTTCTTT	CASSLVWANTEAFF
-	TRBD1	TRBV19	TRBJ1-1	TGTGCCAGTAGTATAGGGGCAGGGGGTCGAGGCACTGAAGCTTTCTTT	CASSIGAGGRGTEAFF
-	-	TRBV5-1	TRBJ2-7	TGCGCCAGCAGCCCTACTCTGCCCTACGAGCAGTACTTC	CASSPTLPYEQYF
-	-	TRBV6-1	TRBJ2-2	TGTGCCAGCAGTGCCGAGGTCGGGGAGCTGTTTTTT	CASSAEVGELFF
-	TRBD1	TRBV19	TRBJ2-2	TGTGCCAGTAGTGTCGACAGGGAAAACGGGGAGCTGTTTTTT	CASSVDRENGELFF
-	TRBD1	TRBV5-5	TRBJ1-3	TGTGCCAGCAGCTTGGCCAGGGGGCCGGCTGGAAACACCATATATTTT	CASSLARGPAGNTIYF
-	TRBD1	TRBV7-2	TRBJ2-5	TGTGCCAGCAGCCCAGGACAGGGCCAAGAGACCCAGTACTTC	CASSPGQGQETQYF
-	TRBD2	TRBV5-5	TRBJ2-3	TGTGCCAGCAGCTTGGGGCGGGGGGGCCGGGATACGCAGTATTTT	CASSLGRGGRDTQYF
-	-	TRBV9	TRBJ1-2	TGTGCCAGCAGCGTAGACCCTACAGGTCTGCTCGGGGGCTACACCTTC	CASSVDPTGLLGGYTF